This is a list of T cell receptor beta chains from one sample in a study of identical twins. TCRdb itself ran the 5' RACE reads through MiXCR, one entry per CDR3 protein. Found here are around 300,000 distinct CDR3 sequences, about 8.3% of them singletons; the top ten hold roughly 2.1%. These sequences were also reported in another study, on yellow fever vaccine responses in identical twins.

Sample: memory (CD45RO+) T cells sorted from blood. All receptors derive from a woman aged 18-29 years in good health. Both conserved end residues are part of each CDR3. The D gene is left open where the match is weak. Size is stated for part of the rows, as once, few or many counts, or as a class when the clone is expanded.

>TRBV7-8|many|TRBJ1-4|14|TRBD1
TGTGCCAGCAGCTCGACAGGGTTGGGTGAAAAACTGTTTTTT
CASSSTGLGEKLFF
>TRBV20-1|.|TRBJ2-7|13|.
TGCAGTGCTCGTGGAGGGCCCTCCTACGAGCAGTACTTC
CSARGGPSYEQYF
>TRBV27|.|TRBJ2-5|15|.
TGTGCCAGCAGTTTGGTCAGGGGTGCCATGGAGACCCAGTACTTC
CASSLVRGAMETQYF
>TRBV2|many|TRBJ1-5|15|.
TGTGCCAGCAGTGCGGAGACAGGAAGGAATCAGCCCCAGCATTTT
CASSAETGRNQPQHF
>TRBV28|few|TRBJ1-2|13|TRBD1
TGTGCCAGCGGAGACAGGGGCTTCTATGGCTACACCTTC
CASGDRGFYGYTF
>TRBV6-1|few|TRBJ1-2|15|TRBD1
TGTGCCAGCAGCGTTAACAGGGGATGGGACTATGGCTACACCTTC
CASSVNRGWDYGYTF
>TRBV14|many|TRBJ2-5|16|.
TGTGCCAGCAGCCAGTCAGGTCGGAGGGCACAAGAGACCCAGTACTTC
CASSQSGRRAQETQYF
>TRBV20-1|many|TRBJ2-5|13|TRBD2
TGCAGTGCTAGACTAGCGGCCCAAGAGACCCAGTACTTC
CSARLAAQETQYF
>TRBV5-1|many|TRBJ2-1|16|.
TGCGCCAGCAGCTTGGTCCCAGGGGAATCCTGGAATGAGCAGTTCTTC
CASSLVPGESWNEQFF
>TRBV20-1|few|TRBJ1-4|13|.
TGCAGTGCTAGAGCGAGGAGTTATGAAAAACTGTTTTTT
CSARARSYEKLFF
>TRBV4-2|few|TRBJ2-1|12|.
TGTGCCAGCAGCCACCGAGAGGATGAGCAGTTCTTC
CASSHREDEQFF
>TRBV6-1|.|TRBJ2-2|17|TRBD2
TGTGCCAGCAGTGAAGCGGTGACTAGCGGGACTCCCGGGGAGCTGTTTTTT
CASSEAVTSGTPGELFF
>TRBV5-5|.|TRBJ2-1|15|.
TGTGCCAGCAGCTCAGGACTTGTTCAGGGCAATGAGCAGTTCTTC
CASSSGLVQGNEQFF
>TRBV6-5|.|TRBJ2-5|15|TRBD1
TGTGCCAGCAGTTACCCGGGACAGGGATCGGAGACCCAGTACTTC
CASSYPGQGSETQYF
>TRBV9|many|TRBJ1-6|16|TRBD1
TGTGCCAGCAGCCCCTTCACCGGGACAGTTGGCTCACCCCTCCACTTT
CASSPFTGTVGSPLHF
>TRBV5-6|many|TRBJ1-5|13|.
TGTGCCAGCAGCTTGGGGACGGTGCAGCCCCAGCATTTT
CASSLGTVQPQHF